This TCR beta chain originates from a study of cytomegalovirus exposure and HLA in healthy donors. Turning to the study itself: Falling in the Caucasian-associated ancestry cluster were 80% to 90% of around 370 genotyped donors.

PCR was performed using 60 Vbeta and 13 Jbeta primers. TCRdb's copy holds only in-frame clones and misses some; the assay was immunoSEQ multiplex PCR. The table gives 100,000 to 150,000 clones; the top ten clones make up under 1.3% of it. Healthy bone marrow donors supplied every sample. Whole-study findings and limits: Approximately 18,000 TCR beta sequences were associated with HLA alleles at 0.05 false discovery rate in a later analysis.

Turning to this clone: No antigen is known for it.

Sequencing used PBMCs. This TCR came from a man between 18 and 29 years old in good health and CMV-seronegative.

The CDR3 DNA reads as TGTGCCAGCAGTGATCACTATGGGAATGAGCAGTTCTTC. The encoded protein is CASSDHYGNEQFF. The chain employs TRBV6-1 and TRBJ2-1; D is unclear. The CDR3 runs 13 residues. The germline gives CDR1 MNHNS, CDR2 SASEGT. Trimming removed 3 bases at V and 7 bases at J, with 10 bases between.